This T cell receptor (beta chain) originates from a study of ipilimumab plus nivolumab after autologous stem cell transplantation. TCRdb's copy holds only in-frame clones and misses some; the assay was immunoSEQ multiplex PCR. This repertoire shows around 19,000 clones, around 81% found once; its top ten account for around 7%. The germline CDR1 and CDR2 sequences are SGHNT and YENEEA. CDR3 length: 13 residues. Unmatched junction bases numbered 3, after V lost 5 bases and J lost 3 bases. This clone turned up a few times. The sequence was obtained from a male donor with diffuse large B-cell lymphoma. This specimen consisted of PBMCs, obtained in a trial of ipilimumab plus nivolumab as post-transplant consolidation. The rearrangement joins TRBV11-3 to TRBJ1-1, with 7 nucleotides matching TRBD1. The DNA of the CDR3 is TGTGCCAGCAGCCGTCAGGGGGACACTGAAGCTTTCTTT. This codes for CASSRQGDTEAFF.